Described below is a single T cell receptor (beta chain) sequence and its context. Its antigen is as yet unknown. This sample is drawn from a study of cytomegalovirus exposure and HLA in healthy donors. CDR1 and CDR2 from the germline V gene are MDHEN and SYDVKM. Trimming left V 5 bases short and J 2 bases short, with 10 bases between. This CDR3 region has 14 residues. Broader study findings: Immune exposure was documented only through CMV serostatus.

Primers included in the PCR were 60 Vbeta and 13 Jbeta primers. Method: immunoSEQ multiplex PCR; TCRdb's copy keeps in-frame clones and lacks some. The sample holds 55,000 to 80,000 clones; over 75% are singletons and the top ten take about 10%. This chain connects TRBV28 to TRBJ1-3, with D unclear. The material sequenced was PBMCs. This receptor was taken from a female donor in good health and CMV-seronegative. The CDR3 bases are TGTGCCAGCAGTAAACCCAGTGCTGGAAACACCATATATTTT. Translated: CASSKPSAGNTIYF.